The 22 T cell receptor beta chains presented below share a single source sample, sequenced in a study of Graves' ophthalmopathy and Graves' hyperthyroidism. CDR3 regions of TCR beta were amplified from RNA transcripts. HTBI-primed RT-PCR formed the first round, and a multiplex PCR formed the second. TCRdb analysed the multiplex PCR reads with MiXCR anew, one entry per CDR3 protein. Altogether 200,000 to 250,000 distinct CDR3 sequences are present, under 30% being singletons, with the ten largest covering about 9.3%. The sample taken for sequencing was peripheral blood. Receptors were obtained from a man over 45 with Graves' ophthalmopathy.

This clonotype was recorded at least ten times. The rearrangement joins TRBV7-2 to TRBJ2-7, with D possibly being TRBD1 (5 bases). The CDR3 consists of 13 residues. Trimming left V 10 bases short and J 4 bases short, with 17 bases between. Germline assignment: CDR1 SGHTA and CDR2 FQGNSA. The CDR3 spells CATSSTVIYEQYF. The CDR3 DNA follows: TGTGCCACCTCCTCGACAGTTATTTACGAGCAGTACTTC.

Ten or more counts support this clonotype. The genes are TRBV29-1 and TRBJ2-7; TRBD2 aligns across 8 bases. Germline CDR1 SQVTM, CDR2 ANQGSEA. J was trimmed by 4 bases and V by 7 bases; bases with no gene match: 15. The CDR3 spans 15 residues. CDR3 DNA: TGCAGCGCCCAGCCTGGACTAGCCCGAGATTACGAGCAGTACTTC. It encodes CSAQPGLARDYEQYF.

This clonotype has a count of ten or more. Likely a read error: the CDR3 ends without its conserved phenylalanine or tryptophan. V and J are TRBV5-1 and TRBJ1-5, with TRBD1 identical over 7 bases. The CDR3 sequence is 14 residues long. Germline CDR1 SGHRS, CDR2 YFSETQ. Unmatched junction bases numbered 3, after V lost 0 bases and J lost 6 bases. The DNA of the CDR3 is TGCGCCAGCAGCTTGGAGGGGGCTGGTCAGCCCCAGCATCTT. Protein product: CASSLEGAGQPQHL.

Many counts were recorded for this clonotype. The chain joins TRBV20-1 to TRBJ1-1; D unclear. V lost 3 bases to trimming and J lost 5 bases, with 4 bases between them. The germline CDR1 and CDR2 sequences are DFQATT and SNEGSKA (reference sequence). This CDR3 contains 10 residues. The CDR3: CSARWTEAFF. The CDR3 DNA reads as TGCAGTGCTAGGTGGACTGAAGCTTTCTTT.

This clonotype showed up many times. The rearrangement joins TRBV19 to TRBJ1-1; D is unresolved. V lost 11 bases to trimming and J lost 1 base, with 20 bases between them. Germline V lookup: CDR1 LNHDA, CDR2 SQIVND (reference sequence). This CDR3 comprises 15 residues. CDR3 sequence reads: CARPRPPEPNTEAFF. The DNA of the CDR3 is TGTGCCCGTCCCCGGCCCCCTGAGCCGAACACTGAAGCTTTCTTT.

This clonotype was detected ten times or more. The chain has TRBV20-1 and TRBJ2-5; D is perhaps TRBD1 (8 bases). Germline CDR1 and CDR2: DFQATT and SNEGSKA (reference sequence). The V end lost 5 bases, the J end lost 5 bases, and 18 bases lay between the germline ends. This CDR3 is 14 amino acids long. The CDR3 DNA sequence: TGCAGTGCTCGGGACAGGATGGGAGGGGAGACCCAGTACTTC. It translates to CSARDRMGGETQYF.

This clonotype has at least ten counts. For the CDR3, the DNA is TGTGCCAGTAGTCCCGGGCGGCGTCCTGGGGCTTTCTTT. Protein product: CASSPGRRPGAFF. The J gene is TRBJ1-1, the V gene TRBV19; D ambiguous. The V and J ends lost 5 bases and 11 bases respectively, with 18 bases between them. This CDR3 has 13 amino acids. The germline V gene encodes CDR1 LNHDA and CDR2 SQIVND (reference sequence).

J is TRBJ2-7 and V is TRBV6-1, with 7 bases that match TRBD1. This CDR3 has 14 amino acids. Looked up from germline, CDR1 is MNHNS and CDR2 is SASEGT. V lost 4 bases, J lost 3 bases, and 6 bases stayed unmatched. The DNA for the CDR3 is TGTGCCAGCAGTGTAAGACAGGGTGGCTACGAGCAGTACTTC. Translating it yields CASSVRQGGYEQYF.

The rearrangement uses TRBV2 and TRBJ2-7, with TRBD2 as a possible D gene (5 bases). The V and J ends lost 7 bases and 2 bases respectively, with 9 bases between them. There are 12 residues in the CDR3. Germline-derived CDR1 and CDR2 are SNHLY and FYNNEI. CDR3 DNA sequence: TGTGCCAGCACGGACTCAACCTACGAGCAGTACTTC. Amino acids: CASTDSTYEQYF.

This clonotype was found many times. This sequence joins TRBV24-1 and TRBJ2-7; tentative D call: TRBD1 (5 bases). The ends were cut back, 3 bases at V and 4 bases at J, with 18 bases in the middle. This CDR3 comprises 16 residues. The germline V gene has CDR1 KGHDR and CDR2 SFDVKD. The CDR3 here is CATSDVTDTTEYEQYF. The CDR3 DNA sequence: TGTGCCACCAGTGATGTGACAGATACAACCGAATACGAGCAGTACTTC.

This clonotype has a count of ten or more. The chain combines TRBV11-1 with TRBJ2-7; 10 nucleotides match TRBD2. This CDR3 spans 16 amino acids. J was trimmed by 3 bases and V by 1 base; bases with no gene match: 6. In germline, CDR1 is SGHAT, CDR2 FQDESV (reference sequence). The CDR3 nucleotides read TGTGCCAGCAGCTTAGTAGGTAGCGGGAGGAACTACGAGCAGTACTTC. Protein product: CASSLVGSGRNYEQYF. Looking up the rest from reference TRBV11-1 and TRBJ2-7 gives the full variable domain: EAEVAQSPRYKITEKSQAVAFWCDPISGHATLYWYRQILGQGPELLVQFQDESVVDDSQLPKDRFSAERLKGVDSTLKIQPAELGDSAMYLCASSLVGSGRNYEQYFGPGTRLTVT.

The chain uses TRBV20-1 and TRBJ2-7; maybe TRBD1 (6 bases). This CDR3 spans 14 amino acids. Per the germline V gene, CDR1 is DFQATT and CDR2 is SNEGSKA (reference sequence). Trimming shortened V by 6 bases and J by 4 bases, and 19 bases separated the two germline ends. In DNA, the CDR3 is TGCAGTGCCCACGCCGGGACAAACAATTACGAGCAGTACTTC. Protein: CSAHAGTNNYEQYF.

V is TRBV28 and J is TRBJ1-2; D not resolved. This CDR3 region has 12 residues. V shed 3 bases and J shed 8 bases, with 10 bases lying between them. In germline, CDR1 is MDHEN, CDR2 SYDVKM. CDR3 amino acids: CASSFMVSGYTF. As DNA, the CDR3 is TGTGCCAGCAGTTTCATGGTGAGCGGCTACACCTTC.

The chain is built from TRBV3-1 and TRBJ1-5, with D possibly being TRBD1 (5 bases). Deletions cut 4 bases from V and 7 bases from J, with 11 bases between. Germline V CDR1 and CDR2: LGHDT, YNNKEL (reference sequence). The CDR3 sequence is 13 residues long. The CDR3 spells CASSLGGGQPQHF. The CDR3 nucleotides read TGTGCCAGCAGCCTCGGGGGGGGGCAGCCCCAGCATTTT.

This clonotype was seen only a few times. The rearrangement joins TRBV27 to TRBJ1-5; 7 bases are shared with TRBD1. V was pared by 6 bases and J by 0 bases, with 5 bases of the junction left unmatched. Per the germline V gene, CDR1 is MNHEY and CDR2 is SMNVEV (reference sequence). CDR3 length: 15 residues. The CDR3 region has the DNA TGTGCCAGCAGGATCTCAGGGGGTAGCAATCAGCCCCAGCATTTT. Encoded protein: CASRISGGSNQPQHF.

This clonotype was seen many times. The chain links TRBV5-1 to TRBJ2-7; the match to TRBD1 covers 7 bases. J was trimmed by 5 bases and V by 3 bases; bases with no gene match: 5. CDR1 SGHRS and CDR2 YFSETQ come from the germline V gene. The CDR3 sequence is 13 residues long. CDR3 in DNA: TGCGCCAGCAGCTCACAACAGGGGAACGAGCAGTACTTC. Amino acids: CASSSQQGNEQYF.

At least ten counts were recorded for this clonotype. The CDR3 bases are TGTGCCAGCAGCCCCGATCCCGGGGATTCACCCCTCCACTTT. Its translation is CASSPDPGDSPLHF. This sequence joins TRBV4-2 and TRBJ1-6; D not resolved. Trimming shortened V by 4 bases and J by 8 bases, and 12 bases separated the two germline ends. The V gene's germline CDR1 is LGHNA and CDR2 YNFKEQ. The CDR3 runs to 14 residues.

This clonotype was observed at least ten times. The chain couples TRBV19 to TRBJ2-4; D tentatively fits TRBD1 or TRBD2 (6 bases each). The CDR3 is made up of 14 amino acids. V lost 3 bases to trimming and J lost 7 bases, with 13 bases between them. Germline V lookup: CDR1 LNHDA, CDR2 SQIVND (reference sequence). CDR3 sequence: CASSMMGGANIQYF. CDR3 DNA sequence: TGTGCCAGTAGTATGATGGGGGGCGCGAACATTCAGTACTTC.

Many counts were recorded for this clonotype. J is TRBJ1-2 and V is TRBV20-1; D remains ambiguous. From germline, CDR1 is DFQATT and CDR2 SNEGSKA (reference sequence). The CDR3 runs 13 residues. V dropped 4 bases and J dropped 0 bases, with 9 bases sitting between them. In DNA, the CDR3 is TGCAGTGCTACAGACACAGCTAACTATGGCTACACCTTC. Translation gives CSATDTANYGYTF.

This clonotype was detected many times. The chain joins TRBV12-3 or TRBV12-4 to TRBJ1-2; D is unclear. V was shortened by 7 bases and J by 5 bases, with 14 bases between the two germline ends. The CDR3 is made up of 13 amino acids. CDR3 region: CASTKRVGYGYTF. DNA of the CDR3: TGTGCCAGCACCAAACGGGTAGGGTATGGCTACACCTTC.

The chain joins TRBV6-1 to TRBJ1-1; no firm D call. CDR3 length equals 13 residues. V was clipped by 4 bases and J by 1 base, with 7 bases between them. Germline CDR1 and CDR2: MNHNS and SASEGT. Written as DNA, the CDR3 is TGTGCCAGCAGTGGACTGCCGAACACTGAAGCTTTCTTT. Residues: CASSGLPNTEAFF.

This clonotype was detected only a few times. The rearrangement uses TRBV20-1 and TRBJ2-6, with TRBD2 identical over 13 bases. This CDR3 has 19 residues. Trimming at V came to 3 bases and at J to 0 bases, leaving 8 bases not matched to a gene. The germline gives CDR1 DFQATT, CDR2 SNEGSKA (reference sequence). The DNA for the CDR3 is TGCAGTGCTAGCCGAGGACTAGCGGGAGAAGGCTCTGGGGCCAACGTCCTGACTTTC. Its protein is CSASRGLAGEGSGANVLTF.